This T cell receptor (beta chain) comes out of a study of T cells in Graves' hyperthyroidism and ophthalmopathy. This clonotype was seen repeatedly, ten times or more. What it binds is unknown. RNA transcripts yielded amplified TCR beta CDR3 regions. The HTBI set primed first-round TCR CDR3 RT-PCR. TCRdb itself ran the multiplex PCR reads through MiXCR, one entry per CDR3 protein. This table has about 590,000 distinct CDR3 sequences, around 14% appearing once. This CDR3 has 16 residues. CDR1 and CDR2 from the germline V gene are SGHNT and YYREEE (reference sequence). V dropped 0 bases and J dropped 1 base, with 13 bases sitting between them. Patients affected by ophthalmopathy presented a Clinical Activity Score of at least 3, a NOSPECS grade of at least 4, and disease duration below 3 months. Study-wide results and limits: In the blood, most expanded thyroid clonotypes above 0.001 appeared as well.

The chain couples TRBV5-4 to TRBJ1-1; no definite D call. This receptor was obtained from a young woman with Graves' ophthalmopathy. Sequenced input: blood. Here the CDR3 reads CASSLAGRVGNTEAFF. In nucleotides, the CDR3 is TGTGCCAGCAGCTTGGCCGGGAGAGTGGGGAACACTGAAGCTTTCTTT.